These T cell receptor beta chains were read from a single sample in a study of technical replicates of blood from a few donors. The method was immunoSEQ multiplex PCR; TCRdb's version includes in-frame clones alone and lacks a portion of them. The sample carries about 78,000 clones, 85% to 95% recorded once. The sequenced material came from T cells isolated from PBMCs. The receptors shown here come from a human donor in good health. The conserved cysteine and the conserved F or W are not part of the CDR3 here.

cdr3_aa: ASSLNRADQPQH; v_call: TRBV27; j_call: TRBJ1-5
cdr3_aa: ASSQDRVGLRETQY; v_call: TRBV4-1; j_call: TRBJ2-5
cdr3_aa: ASSLMGQGTYEQY; v_call: TRBV7-3; j_call: TRBJ2-7
cdr3_aa: ASSEGTVGQF; v_call: TRBV2; j_call: TRBJ2-1
cdr3_aa: ASVSTRDRVNQPQH; v_call: TRBV27; j_call: TRBJ1-5
cdr3_aa: ASSLDRNADTQY; v_call: TRBV11-1; j_call: TRBJ2-3
cdr3_aa: ASSFDGQGAAEQY; v_call: TRBV27; j_call: TRBJ2-7
cdr3_aa: ASSQAGGEQY; v_call: TRBV4-3; j_call: TRBJ2-7
cdr3_aa: ASSYKGGAYGELF; v_call: TRBV19; j_call: TRBJ2-2
cdr3_aa: ASSVGAGARNYGYT; v_call: TRBV28; j_call: TRBJ1-2
cdr3_aa: ASSLKGTGFSGANVLT; v_call: TRBV27; j_call: TRBJ2-6
cdr3_aa: ASSFSASSLSSTDTQY; v_call: TRBV11-2; j_call: TRBJ2-3
cdr3_aa: ASSESYGGNTIY; v_call: TRBV6-1; j_call: TRBJ1-3